This record covers a single T cell receptor beta chain. Its cognate antigen has yet to be identified. Base qualities are not recorded, but no much larger clone differs from it by a single base. The sample comes from a study. V gives up 3 bases and J gives up 4 bases, and the segment between their germline ends measures 12 bases. Including the terminal cysteine and phenylalanine, the CDR3 comprises 13 residues. The kept DNA is CDR3 alone, 39 bases in frame from the first base. The germline V gene encodes CDR1 SQVTM and CDR2 ANQGSEA. TCRdb shows the sequencer as Illumina MiSeq. Clones were called with MiXCR by TCRdb after fastp trimmed the public reads at Q25, and only in-frame beta chains were retained. Under each unique CDR3 protein, matching rows form one entry showing the most common genes and DNA. Present in this sample are roughly 4,500 distinct CDR3 sequences, 8.1% of which were seen just once. In total, the top ten clones hold around 10% of the sample.

The sequence came from a human donor with rheumatoid arthritis. The source material was CD4+ T cells from synovial fluid. The sequence links TRBV29-1 to TRBJ1-1, with the D gene too uncertain to name. The bases read TGCAGCGTTGATAACCCCTTGGCCACTGAAGCTTTCTTT. This sequence encodes CSVDNPLATEAFF.